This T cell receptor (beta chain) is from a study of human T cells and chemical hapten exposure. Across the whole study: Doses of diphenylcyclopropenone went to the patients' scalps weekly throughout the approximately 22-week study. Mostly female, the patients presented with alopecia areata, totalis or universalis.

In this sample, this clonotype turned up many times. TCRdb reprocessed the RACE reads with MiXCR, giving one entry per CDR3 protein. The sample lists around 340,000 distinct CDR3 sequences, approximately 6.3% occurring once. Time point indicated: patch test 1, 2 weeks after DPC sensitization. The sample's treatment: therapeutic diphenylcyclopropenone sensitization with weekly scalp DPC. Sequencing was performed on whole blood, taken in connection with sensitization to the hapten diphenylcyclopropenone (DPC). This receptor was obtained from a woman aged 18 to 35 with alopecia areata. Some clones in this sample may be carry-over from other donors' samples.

CDR3 sequence reads: CASSPTSNEQYF. The CDR3 coding sequence is TGTGCCAGCAGCCCGACTAGCAACGAGCAGTACTTC. This rearrangement joins TRBV12-3 or TRBV12-4 to TRBJ2-7, with 7 bases matching TRBD2. After removal of 6 bases from V and 5 bases from J, the junction contained 4 bases not matched to a gene. The CDR3 extends over 12 amino acids.